A single sample gave rise to the 25 T cell receptor beta chains below, sequenced in a study of CD8 T cells in Susac syndrome. RNA amounts of roughly 0.45 to 1 ug underwent reverse transcription with random hexamers. From the immunoSEQ multiplex PCR reads, TCRdb called clonotypes with MiXCR, one entry per CDR3 protein. The sample includes 210,000 or so distinct CDR3 sequences, 80% to 95% of them seen just once. Input material: CD8+ T cells from PBMCs. The receptors here all came from a human donor with multiple sclerosis.

This chain links TRBV18 with TRBJ1-5; no clear D. The ends were cut back, 1 base at V and 6 bases at J, with 13 bases in the middle. The CDR3 totals 15 residues. Germline V CDR1 and CDR2: KGHSH, LQKENI. The DNA for the CDR3 is TGTGCCAGCTCACCACTGGCAGCCCAGACTCAGCCCCAGCATTTT. This encodes CASSPLAAQTQPQHF.

V and J are TRBV7-9 and TRBJ2-1, with D hard to call. The ends were cut back, 5 bases at V and 5 bases at J, with 16 bases in the middle. The CDR3 covers 15 residues. Per the germline V gene, CDR1 is SEHNR and CDR2 is FQNEAQ (reference sequence). CDR3 amino acids: CASSHLTDRNNEQFF. CDR3 nucleotides: TGTGCCAGCAGCCACCTTACCGACCGGAACAATGAGCAGTTCTTC.

This sequence joins TRBV25-1 and TRBJ2-1; D gene unclear. CDR3 length equals 15 residues. V was shortened by 1 base and J by 3 bases, with 10 bases between the two germline ends. CDR1 and CDR2 from the germline V gene are MGHDK and SYGVNS. CDR3 coding DNA: TGTGCCAGCAGTGAATCGGCTCTCAACTACAATGAGCAGTTCTTC. It is translated as CASSESALNYNEQFF.

V gene TRBV24-1 combines with J gene TRBJ2-5, with 7 positions matching TRBD1. The length of the CDR3 is 16 residues. CDR1 is KGHDR, CDR2 SFDVKD, per germline. The trim removed 3 bases at V and 5 bases at J, leaving 11 bases unmatched. CDR3 residues: CATSDPGTEGRETQYF. CDR3 sequence (DNA): TGTGCCACCAGTGATCCCGGGACAGAAGGGCGGGAGACCCAGTACTTC.

The chain joins TRBV12-3 or TRBV12-4 to TRBJ2-2; D not certain. Trimming stripped 8 bases from V and 4 bases from J, with 5 bases between. This CDR3 contains 11 residues. Here the CDR3 DNA reads TGTGCCAGCTCGCGCACCGGGGAGCTGTTTTTT. Its protein product is CASSRTGELFF.

The J gene is TRBJ1-1, the V gene TRBV19; a possible D gene is TRBD1 (5 bases). The V gene lost 5 bases and the J gene lost 1 base, with 20 bases spanning the gap. CDR1 LNHDA and CDR2 SQIVND come from the germline V gene (reference sequence). The CDR3 loop spans 17 amino acids. CDR3 in amino acids: CASSFFRVPLSNTEAFF. The CDR3 region has the DNA TGTGCCAGTAGTTTTTTCAGGGTCCCCCTGTCGAACACTGAAGCTTTCTTT.

The rearrangement links TRBV29-1 to TRBJ1-2; D is ambiguous. With 5 bases removed from V and 4 bases from J, the gap between germline ends came to 17 bases. Germline V gives CDR1 SQVTM, CDR2 ANQGSEA. The CDR3 contains 14 residues. CDR3 amino acids: CSVFNEGPAYGYTF. CDR3 nucleotide sequence: TGCAGCGTTTTTAATGAGGGCCCTGCCTATGGCTACACCTTC. The variable domain in full, with the rest retrieved from reference TRBV29-1 and TRBJ1-2, is SAVISQKPSRDICQRGTSLTIQCQVDSQVTMMFWYRQQPGQSLTLIATANQGSEATYESGFVIDKFPISRPNLTFSTLTVSNMSPEDSSIYLCSVFNEGPAYGYTFGSGTRLTVV.

The genes are TRBV7-9 and TRBJ1-2, with unresolved D. Trimming pared 3 bases from V and 4 bases from J, leaving 12 bases between. CDR1 and CDR2 from the germline V gene are SEHNR and FQNEAQ (reference sequence). This CDR3 has 14 amino acids. CDR3 nucleotides: TGTGCCAGCAGCTTCCCGGGCGCGGGCTATGGCTACACCTTC. Amino acids: CASSFPGAGYGYTF.

The chain employs TRBV2 and TRBJ2-4; TRBD1 aligns across 12 bases. The CDR3 length is 17 residues. V lost 3 bases, J lost 7 bases, and 10 bases stayed unmatched. The V gene's germline CDR1 is SNHLY and CDR2 FYNNEI. CDR3 coding DNA: TGTGCCAGCAGTGATACGGGACAGGGGGCCGCCCTTAACATTCAGTACTTC. Protein: CASSDTGQGAALNIQYF.

Only a few counts were recorded for this clonotype. The chain recombines TRBV5-4 with TRBJ2-7, with D possibly being TRBD1 or TRBD2 (7 bases each). The V and J ends lost 1 base and 6 bases respectively, with 11 bases between them. Germline lookup yields CDR1 SGHNT and CDR2 YYREEE (reference sequence). CDR3 length: 13 residues. CDR3 sequence: CASSLQGGLEQYF. The CDR3 DNA follows: TGTGCCAGCAGCTTGCAGGGGGGGCTCGAGCAGTACTTC.

The rearrangement joins TRBV6-2 or TRBV6-3 to TRBJ2-5; the D gene is possibly TRBD2 (5 bases). Between the trimmed V and J ends, which lost 2 bases and 1 base, there was a span of 8 bases. The CDR3 is made up of 14 amino acids. Germline lookup yields CDR1 MNHEY and CDR2 SVGEGT. The CDR3 loop is CASSYERSQETQYF. CDR3 DNA sequence: TGTGCCAGCAGTTACGAGCGGAGCCAAGAGACCCAGTACTTC.

This clonotype was seen only a few times. The chain carries TRBV29-1 and TRBJ2-7; D is possibly TRBD2 (5 bases). The CDR3 contains 11 residues. In germline, CDR1 is SQVTM, CDR2 ANQGSEA. V was clipped by 7 bases and J by 6 bases, with 13 bases between them. DNA of the CDR3: TGCAGCGCGGTATCGGGGTCCGAGCAGTACTTC. Its protein product is CSAVSGSEQYF.

CDR3 bases: TGTGCCAGCAGTTACTCATCCTCCGGGAGGTCAACTAATGAAAAACTGTTTTTT. It codes for CASSYSSSGRSTNEKLFF. The chain recombines TRBV6-5 with TRBJ1-4, with D unclear. The CDR3 is made up of 18 amino acids. CDR1 and CDR2 (germline): MNHEY, SVGAGI. Trimming took off 0 bases at V and 0 bases at J, with 14 bases between the two ends.

The chain uses TRBV5-1 and TRBJ1-1, with D perhaps TRBD1 (5 bases). The CDR3 extends over 14 amino acids. Trimming stripped 4 bases from V and 1 base from J, with 11 bases between. Germline lookup yields CDR1 SGHRS and CDR2 YFSETQ. In DNA form, the CDR3 reads TGCGCCAGCAGCGAGGGGACGGGGAACACTGAAGCTTTCTTT. Its protein is CASSEGTGNTEAFF. Full variable domain (missing parts from reference TRBV5-1 and TRBJ1-1): KAGVTQTPRYLIKTRGQQVTLSCSPISGHRSVSWYQQTPGQGLQFLFEYFSETQRNKGNFPGRFSGRQFSNSRSEMNVSTLELGDSALYLCASSEGTGNTEAFFGQGTRLTVV.

This chain links TRBV7-6 with TRBJ1-2, with 8 bases fitting TRBD1. Germline CDR1 reads SGHVS; CDR2 reads FNYEAQ. With V trimmed by 5 bases and J by 8 bases, 10 bases remained unmatched. This CDR3 contains 14 residues. The CDR3 sequence: CASSPDRGVGGYTF. The CDR3 DNA reads as TGTGCCAGCAGCCCAGACAGGGGCGTGGGAGGCTACACCTTC.

The CDR3 sequence is CASSLAGEGGPQHF. DNA for the CDR3: TGTGCCAGCAGCTTGGCAGGGGAGGGAGGGCCCCAGCATTTT. J is TRBJ1-5 and V is TRBV5-6, with D perhaps TRBD1 (6 bases). Trimming removed 0 bases from V and 9 bases from J, with 13 bases in between. Germline assignment: CDR1 SGHDT and CDR2 YYEEEE. This CDR3 has 14 residues.

The V and J genes are TRBV29-1 and TRBJ2-1; D possibly matches TRBD1 or TRBD2 (7 bases each). The CDR3 consists of 13 residues. Germline V gene lookup returns CDR1 SQVTM and CDR2 ANQGSEA. V lost 7 bases to trimming and J lost 1 base, with 11 bases between them. CDR3 amino acids: CSARGGSYNEQFF. The CDR3 bases are TGCAGCGCCAGGGGGGGGTCCTACAATGAGCAGTTCTTC.

V and J are TRBV13 and TRBJ1-2, with a possible D match to TRBD1 (5 bases). Trimming took off 5 bases at V and 4 bases at J, with 17 bases between the two ends. This CDR3 has 15 residues. CDR1 and CDR2 from the germline V gene are PRHDT and FYEKMQ (reference sequence). Written as DNA, the CDR3 is TGTGCCAGCAGCCCTCTCCGGGGGGAGCTCTATGGCTACACCTTC. It specifies CASSPLRGELYGYTF.

The CDR3 DNA reads as TGTGCCACCAGCAGGTTCTTAGATACGCAGTATTTT. Its protein is CATSRFLDTQYF. The rearrangement joins TRBV15 to TRBJ2-3; D not resolved. The V end was cut by 3 bases, the J end by 5 bases, with 6 bases between. The CDR3 runs 12 residues. CDR1 is LNHNV and CDR2 is YYDKDF in the germline V gene (reference sequence).

The J gene is TRBJ2-7, the V gene TRBV21-1; TRBD2 was called by the table and not checked on the DNA. TRBV21-1 is flagged as a pseudogene. The CDR3 loop spans 16 amino acids. The CDR3 sequence is CASSKPAFEGIREQYF. In DNA form, the CDR3 reads TGTGCCAGCAGCAAACCGGCTTTCGAGGGTATACGAGAGCAGTACTTC.

The J gene is TRBJ2-3, the V gene TRBV20-1; maybe TRBD2 (6 bases). Looked up from germline, CDR1 is DFQATT and CDR2 is SNEGSKA (reference sequence). The ends were cut back, 3 bases at V and 4 bases at J, with 20 bases in the middle. This CDR3 region has 16 residues. The CDR3 loop is CSARNSGRLVADTQYF. In DNA form, the CDR3 reads TGCAGTGCTAGGAATTCAGGAAGACTAGTCGCAGATACGCAGTATTTT.

The CDR3: CASSPSPGELESYTF. CDR3 in DNA: TGCGCCAGCAGCCCCTCCCCGGGAGAGCTTGAAAGCTACACCTTC. The chain couples TRBV5-1 to TRBJ1-2; no firm D call. V lost 4 bases and J lost 9, with 22 bases in between. Germline CDR1 is SGHRS and CDR2 is YFSETQ. This CDR3 contains 15 residues.

This chain connects TRBV24-1 to TRBJ1-2; 7 bases agree with TRBD1. CDR3 length equals 15 residues. J was trimmed by 0 bases and V by 3 bases; bases with no gene match: 3. Germline loops: CDR1 KGHDR, CDR2 SFDVKD. The CDR3 loop reads CATSDRTGANYGYTF. The CDR3 region has the DNA TGTGCCACCAGTGATCGTACAGGGGCTAACTATGGCTACACCTTC.

This clonotype appeared a single time. The V and J genes are TRBV12-3 or TRBV12-4 and TRBJ2-5; D is perhaps TRBD2 (7 bases). The CDR3 is 14 residues long. Trimming cost V 1 base and J 5 bases, with 11 bases left between them. CDR3 DNA sequence: TGTGCCAGCAGTTTAGGGGGGGGCCTGGAGACCCAGTACTTC. Amino acid sequence: CASSLGGGLETQYF.

This clonotype was picked up one time. This rearrangement joins TRBV18 to TRBJ2-7; 8 positions match TRBD1. V lost 6 bases, J lost 4 bases, and 5 bases stayed unmatched. The V gene's germline CDR1 is KGHSH and CDR2 LQKENI. The CDR3 is 13 residues long. CDR3 sequence reads: CASSQGAGYEQYF. The CDR3 DNA sequence: TGTGCCAGCTCCCAGGGGGCAGGGTACGAGCAGTACTTC.